This T cell receptor (beta chain) was obtained from a study of regulatory T cells in long-lasting Graves disease. Points from the study as a whole: New patients shared 970 or so public clonotypes, and persistent patients shared more, with approximately 2,500. Possibly, accuracy suffered from the small sample size.

The time point: newly diagnosed GD, antithyroid drugs for less than 3 months. Extracted RNA from PBMCs served as the source of the TCR library. Trimming took 2 bases from V and 6 from J; bases not matched to a gene: 4. Per germline, CDR1 SQVTM and CDR2 ANQGSEA. The CDR3 has 13 amino acids. The table lists this clonotype with a few counts. Its antigen is as yet unknown. According to the study, TCR beta libraries were built with iRepertoire HTBI primers and CDR3-region Arm-PCR. Via MiXCR, TCRdb re-called the multiplex PCR reads, giving one row per CDR3 protein. The table has roughly 420,000 distinct CDR3 sequences, 16% seen once. This sample also belongs to another study, concerning T cells in Graves' hyperthyroidism and ophthalmopathy. This second report adds: Diagnoses were made from clinical symptoms, serum measures (thyroxine and TRAb), thyroid ultrasound and orbital computed tomography.

This receptor was identified in a woman aged 18-30 years with Graves disease. The V and J genes are TRBV29-1 and TRBJ1-2; 9 positions agree with TRBD1. The source material was peripheral blood mononuclear cells (PBMCs), sampled at new diagnosis, from a patient treated with antithyroid drugs. For the CDR3, the DNA is TGCAGCGTTGAAAGAGGACAGGGGCATGGCTACACCTTC. The encoded protein is CSVERGQGHGYTF.